This T cell receptor beta chain was found in a study of control samples from healthy donors and cancer patients (dated by TCRdb to about 2020). Libraries came from the immunoSEQ multiplex PCR assay. In TCRdb, the immuneACCESS table is reduced to in-frame sequences with V and J assigned. These tables do not hold every clone; where another copy was compared, an unresolved V gene accounts for under half, and the others remain unexplained. In all, the sample holds around 130,000 clones, and around nine tenths of those were seen once. The top ten constitute more than 2.5% of the sample. Measured from the cysteine to the phenylalanine, the CDR3 is 13 residues long. This entry keeps only the CDR3 DNA: 39 bases, framed from base 1. The CDR1 and CDR2 encoded by the germline V gene are SQVTM and ANQGSEA. V is cut by 7 bases and J by 3 bases, and the space between the germline ends is 13 bases. Worth noting for this clone: Its antigen is currently not known. It has no much larger one-base neighbor in the sample; base qualities were not kept.

Input material: blood. Rearrangement joined TRBV29-1 to TRBJ1-5, with no D gene named confidently. The sequence was collected from a man in his fifties or sixties in good health. The nucleotides read TGCAGCGCCGCGCTGGGTGACAATCAGCCCCAGCATTTT. It is translated as CSAALGDNQPQHF.